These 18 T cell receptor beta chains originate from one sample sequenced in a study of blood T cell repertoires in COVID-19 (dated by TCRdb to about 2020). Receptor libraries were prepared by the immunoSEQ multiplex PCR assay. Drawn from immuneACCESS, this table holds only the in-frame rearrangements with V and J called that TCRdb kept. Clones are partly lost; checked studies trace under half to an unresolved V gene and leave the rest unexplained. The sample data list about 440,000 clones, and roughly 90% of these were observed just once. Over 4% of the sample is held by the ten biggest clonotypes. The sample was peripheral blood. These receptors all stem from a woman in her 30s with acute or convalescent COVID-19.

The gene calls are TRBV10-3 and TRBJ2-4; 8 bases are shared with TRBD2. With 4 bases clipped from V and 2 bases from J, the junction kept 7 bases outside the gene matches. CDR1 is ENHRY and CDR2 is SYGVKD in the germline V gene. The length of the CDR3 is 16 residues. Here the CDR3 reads CAISAAGGATKNIQYF. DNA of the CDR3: TGTGCCATCAGTGCGGCGGGGGGCGCGACCAAAAACATTCAGTACTTC.

CDR3 amino acids: CASSYTGWAKYTDTQYF. The CDR3 DNA reads TGTGCCAGCAGTTACACCGGTTGGGCCAAATACACAGATACGCAGTATTTT. This chain links TRBV6-2 or TRBV6-3 with TRBJ2-3; D is uncertain. CDR3 length: 17 residues. Deletions cut 2 bases from V and 2 bases from J, with 17 bases between. Germline-derived CDR1 and CDR2 are MNHEY and SVGEGT.

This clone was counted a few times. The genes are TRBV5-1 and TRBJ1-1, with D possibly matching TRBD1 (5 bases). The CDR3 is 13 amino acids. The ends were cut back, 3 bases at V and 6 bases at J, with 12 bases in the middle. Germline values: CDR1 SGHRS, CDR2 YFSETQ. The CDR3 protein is CASSSFYRSEAFF. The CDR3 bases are TGCGCCAGCAGCTCCTTTTACAGGTCTGAAGCTTTCTTT.

CDR3 coding DNA: TGTGCCAGCAGTTACCGACGGGTGAACACTGAAGCTTTCTTT. The encoded protein is CASSYRRVNTEAFF. The V and J genes are TRBV6-5 and TRBJ1-1; unclear D gene. CDR3 length: 14 amino acids. Trimming took 2 bases from V and 0 from J, leaving 7 bases between them. Looked up from germline, CDR1 is MNHEY and CDR2 is SVGAGI.

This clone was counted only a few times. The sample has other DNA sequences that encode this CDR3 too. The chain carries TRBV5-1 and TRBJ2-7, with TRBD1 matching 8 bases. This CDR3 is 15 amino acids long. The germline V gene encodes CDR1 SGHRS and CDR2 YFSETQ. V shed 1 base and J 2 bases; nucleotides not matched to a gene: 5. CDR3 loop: CASSLRDRGPYEQYF. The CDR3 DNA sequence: TGCGCCAGCAGCTTGAGAGACAGGGGCCCCTACGAGCAGTACTTC.

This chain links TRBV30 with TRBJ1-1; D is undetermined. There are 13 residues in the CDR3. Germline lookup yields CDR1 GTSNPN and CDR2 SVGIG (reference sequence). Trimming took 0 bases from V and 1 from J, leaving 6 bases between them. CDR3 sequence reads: CAWSVNRNTEAFF. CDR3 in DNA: TGTGCCTGGAGTGTGAACAGGAACACTGAAGCTTTCTTT.

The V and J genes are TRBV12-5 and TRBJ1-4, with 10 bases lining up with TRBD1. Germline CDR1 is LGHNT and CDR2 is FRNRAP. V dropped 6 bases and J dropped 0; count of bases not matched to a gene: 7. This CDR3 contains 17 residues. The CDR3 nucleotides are TGTGCTAGTGGGCCGGGACAGGGGACCGCAACTAATGAAAAACTGTTTTTT. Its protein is CASGPGQGTATNEKLFF. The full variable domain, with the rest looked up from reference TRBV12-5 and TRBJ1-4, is DARVTQTPRHKVTEMGQEVTMRCQPILGHNTVFWYRQTMMQGLELLAYFRNRAPLDDSGMPKDRFSAEMPDATLATLKIQPSEPRDSAVYFCASGPGQGTATNEKLFFGSGTQLSVL.

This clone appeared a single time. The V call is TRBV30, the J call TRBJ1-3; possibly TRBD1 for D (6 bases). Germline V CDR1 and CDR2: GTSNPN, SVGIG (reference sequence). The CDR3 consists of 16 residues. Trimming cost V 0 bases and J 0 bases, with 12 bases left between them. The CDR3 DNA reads TGTGCCTGGAGTGTCCGGGACACGAACTCTGGAAACACCATATATTTT. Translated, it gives CAWSVRDTNSGNTIYF.

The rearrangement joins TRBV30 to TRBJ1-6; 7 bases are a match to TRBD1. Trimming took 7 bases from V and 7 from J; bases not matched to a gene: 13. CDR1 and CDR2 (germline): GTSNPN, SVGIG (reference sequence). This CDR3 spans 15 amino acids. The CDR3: CASTQDGTANSPLHF. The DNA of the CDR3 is TGTGCCTCAACACAAGACGGGACAGCCAATTCACCCCTCCACTTT.

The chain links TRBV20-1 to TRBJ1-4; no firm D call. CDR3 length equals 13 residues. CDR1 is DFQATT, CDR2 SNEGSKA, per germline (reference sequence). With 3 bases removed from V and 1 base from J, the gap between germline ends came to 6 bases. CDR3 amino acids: CSASFGTNEKLFF. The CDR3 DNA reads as TGCAGTGCTAGTTTCGGAACTAATGAAAAACTGTTTTTT.

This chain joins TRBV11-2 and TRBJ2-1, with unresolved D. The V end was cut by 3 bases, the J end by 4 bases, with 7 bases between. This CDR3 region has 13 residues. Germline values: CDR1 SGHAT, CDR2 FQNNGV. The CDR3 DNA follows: TGTGCCAGCAGCTTTGAGTTGTACAATGAGCAGTTCTTC. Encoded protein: CASSFELYNEQFF. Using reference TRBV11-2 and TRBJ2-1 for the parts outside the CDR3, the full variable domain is EAGVAQSPRYKIIEKRQSVAFWCNPISGHATLYWYQQILGQGPKLLIQFQNNGVVDDSQLPKDRFSAERLKGVDSTLKIQPAKLEDSAVYLCASSFELYNEQFFGPGTRLTVL.

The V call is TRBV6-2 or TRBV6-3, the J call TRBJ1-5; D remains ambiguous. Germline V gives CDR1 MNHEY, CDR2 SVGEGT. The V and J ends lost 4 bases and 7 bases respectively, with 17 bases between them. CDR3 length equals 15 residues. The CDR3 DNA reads TGTGCCAGCAGTTCCCTCGGCGGTAGTGGGCAGCCCCAGCATTTT. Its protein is CASSSLGGSGQPQHF.

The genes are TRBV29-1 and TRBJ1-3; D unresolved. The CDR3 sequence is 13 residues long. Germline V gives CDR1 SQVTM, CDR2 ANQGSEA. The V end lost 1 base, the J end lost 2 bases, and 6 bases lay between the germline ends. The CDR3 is CSVEAAAGNTIYF. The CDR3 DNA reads TGCAGCGTTGAAGCTGCAGCTGGAAACACCATATATTTT.

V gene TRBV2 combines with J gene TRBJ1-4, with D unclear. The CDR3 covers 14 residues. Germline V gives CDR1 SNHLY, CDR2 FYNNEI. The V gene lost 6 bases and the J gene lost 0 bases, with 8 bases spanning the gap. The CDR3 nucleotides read TGTGCCAGCAGGGAAACAACAACTAATGAAAAACTGTTTTTT. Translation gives CASRETTTNEKLFF.

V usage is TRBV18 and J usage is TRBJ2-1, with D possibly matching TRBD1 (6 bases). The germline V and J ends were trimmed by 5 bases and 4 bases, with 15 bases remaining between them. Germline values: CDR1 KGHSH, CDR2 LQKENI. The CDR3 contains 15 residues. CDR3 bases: TGTGCCAGCTCATCAGGGGACGCCGTTTACAATGAGCAGTTCTTC. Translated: CASSSGDAVYNEQFF.

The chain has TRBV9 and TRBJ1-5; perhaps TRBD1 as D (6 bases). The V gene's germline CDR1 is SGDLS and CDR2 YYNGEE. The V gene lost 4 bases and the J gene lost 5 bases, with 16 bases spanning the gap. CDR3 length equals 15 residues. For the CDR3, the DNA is TGTGCCAGCAGCAGGGGGGGACTTAGAGATCAGCCCCAGCATTTT. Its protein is CASSRGGLRDQPQHF.

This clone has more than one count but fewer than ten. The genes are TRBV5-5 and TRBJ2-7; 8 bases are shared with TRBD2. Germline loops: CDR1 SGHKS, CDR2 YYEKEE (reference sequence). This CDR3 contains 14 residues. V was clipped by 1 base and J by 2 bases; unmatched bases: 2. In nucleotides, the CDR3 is TGTGCCAGCAGCTTGAGTAGCGGGACCTACGAGCAGTACTTC. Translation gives CASSLSSGTYEQYF.

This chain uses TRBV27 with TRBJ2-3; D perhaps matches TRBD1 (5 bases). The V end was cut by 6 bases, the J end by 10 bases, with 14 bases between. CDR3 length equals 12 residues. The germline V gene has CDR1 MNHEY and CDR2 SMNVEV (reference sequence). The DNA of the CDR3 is TGTGCCAGCAGGGGGTTGGCAGGGTCGCAGTATTTT. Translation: CASRGLAGSQYF.